One sample yielded the 7 T cell receptor beta chains listed below, sequenced in a study of ipilimumab plus nivolumab after autologous stem cell transplantation. Profiling relied on immunoSEQ multiplex PCR, and the TCRdb table lists in-frame clones only, not all of them. The data show tens of thousands of clones, about 88% seen once. Specimen: PBMCs, collected in a trial of ipilimumab plus nivolumab as post-transplant consolidation. The source is a male donor with multiple myeloma.

The chain carries TRBV6-5 and TRBJ2-1, with D hard to call. V shed 10 bases and J shed 3 bases, with 13 bases lying between them. The CDR3 has 13 amino acids. Looked up from germline, CDR1 is MNHEY and CDR2 is SVGAGI. CDR3 sequence reads: CATVDVHYNEQFF. DNA for the CDR3: TGTGCCACCGTTGACGTTCACTACAATGAGCAGTTCTTC.

The rearrangement links TRBV4-1 to TRBJ1-5, with D unclear. The germline V and J ends were trimmed by 1 base and 3 bases, with 7 bases remaining between them. The CDR3 runs 14 residues. CDR1 is MGHRA and CDR2 is YSYEKL in the germline V gene. CDR3: CASSQAVFNQPQHF. For the CDR3, the DNA is TGCGCCAGCAGCCAAGCAGTATTCAATCAGCCCCAGCATTTT.

The chain carries TRBV7-2 and TRBJ1-5; weak D call: TRBD1 (5 bases). The V end was cut by 4 bases, the J end by 0 bases, with 7 bases between. This CDR3 is 14 amino acids long. CDR1 is SGHTA, CDR2 FQGNSA, per germline. The CDR3 coding sequence is TGTGCCAGCAGCTCCAGGGTTAGCAATCAGCCCCAGCATTTT. It codes for CASSSRVSNQPQHF.

CDR3 bases: TGCAGCGCCAGAGAGGCAGGGGGCGTTTACGAGCAGTACTTC. This encodes CSAREAGGVYEQYF. The rearrangement joins TRBV29-1 to TRBJ2-7; 8 bases map to TRBD1. After removal of 7 bases from V and 4 bases from J, the junction contained 12 bases not matched to a gene. The V gene's germline CDR1 is SQVTM and CDR2 ANQGSEA. This CDR3 comprises 14 residues.

The count of this clone is one. The chain links TRBV6-6 to TRBJ1-6, with TRBD1 identical over 8 bases. CDR1 MNHNY and CDR2 SVGAGI come from the germline V gene (reference sequence). The CDR3 extends over 14 amino acids. The V and J ends lost 6 bases and 7 bases, in that order; junction bases with no gene match: 5. The CDR3 protein is CASRDRVGNSPLHF. The DNA for the CDR3 is TGTGCCAGCAGGGACAGGGTCGGAAATTCACCCCTCCACTTT.

V usage is TRBV6-1 and J usage is TRBJ2-2; no firm D call. Trimming removed 7 bases at V and 4 bases at J, with 10 bases between. Germline loops: CDR1 MNHNS, CDR2 SASEGT. The CDR3 is 13 amino acids. The CDR3 loop reads CASTLSTTGELFF. The CDR3 coding sequence is TGTGCCAGCACCCTGAGCACCACCGGGGAGCTGTTTTTT.

This chain's CDR3 is CASSSGQSGVDTQYF. CDR3 nucleotides: TGTGCCAGCAGTTCGGGACAGTCGGGCGTGGATACGCAGTATTTT. The chain is built from TRBV6-5 and TRBJ2-3, with 7 bases lining up with TRBD1. CDR1 MNHEY and CDR2 SVGAGI come from the germline V gene. This CDR3 is built from 15 residues. V shed 4 bases and J 6 bases; nucleotides not matched to a gene: 10.